This entry is about one TCR beta chain. Exposed enrollees encountered a COVID-19 case at some point within 2 weeks before study entry. This sample was taken from a study of blood T cell repertoires in COVID-19. The wider study: Sites across the United States, Italy and Spain contributed samples from acute and convalescent COVID-19. Nucleic acid was either cDNA or gDNA, and it came from T cells, B-cell-depleted T cells, or PBMCs.

CDR1 and CDR2 from the germline V gene are SGHTA and FQGNSA. The CDR3 extends over 18 amino acids. The V gene end was trimmed by 2 bases and the J gene end by 9 bases; junction bases not matched to a gene: 19. In the authors' workflow: Amplifying reference gene primers gave estimates of nucleated cell counts. The assay was immunoSEQ multiplex PCR, and TCRdb's table has in-frame clones only and misses some. That table gives V, J and clone size, and the DNA gave D and trimming. The sample shows approximately 400,000 clones, roughly nine tenths of them seen only once. The V call is TRBV7-2, the J call TRBJ2-1; 7 bases map to TRBD2. The sequence derives from a woman in her 40s who had been exposed to COVID-19. The sample comprised PBMCs or T cells enriched from blood (not recorded which). The CDR3 loop is CASSLRVWAGVSLGEQFF. CDR3 coding DNA: TGTGCCAGCAGCTTAAGGGTTTGGGCGGGAGTAAGTCTCGGTGAGCAGTTCTTC.